The T cell receptor beta chain described here comes from a study of OX40 agonist ivuxolimab in advanced cancers. Trimming cost V 0 bases and J 4 bases; bases outside gene matches: 5. From germline, CDR1 is SGHRS and CDR2 YFSETQ. The CDR3 consists of 15 residues. Sequenced by immunoSEQ multiplex PCR; TCRdb stores in-frame clones only, minus some. The top ten clones hold 1% to 1.2% of a sample with approximately 68,000 clones, more than 85% of them seen once. The chain is built from TRBV5-1 and TRBJ2-5; TRBD2 aligns across 8 bases. The sample here was CD4+ or CD8+ T cells sorted from blood, taken in a trial of the OX40 agonist ivuxolimab. This clonotype originated in an adult with an advanced solid tumor such as melanoma, head and neck, liver or kidney cancer. CDR3 in DNA: TGCGCCAGCAGCTTGGGTAGCGGGGTAGGAGAGACCCAGTACTTC. Residues: CASSLGSGVGETQYF. Looking up the rest from reference TRBV5-1 and TRBJ2-5 gives the full variable domain: KAGVTQTPRYLIKTRGQQVTLSCSPISGHRSVSWYQQTPGQGLQFLFEYFSETQRNKGNFPGRFSGRQFSNSRSEMNVSTLELGDSALYLCASSLGSGVGETQYFGPGTRLLVL.